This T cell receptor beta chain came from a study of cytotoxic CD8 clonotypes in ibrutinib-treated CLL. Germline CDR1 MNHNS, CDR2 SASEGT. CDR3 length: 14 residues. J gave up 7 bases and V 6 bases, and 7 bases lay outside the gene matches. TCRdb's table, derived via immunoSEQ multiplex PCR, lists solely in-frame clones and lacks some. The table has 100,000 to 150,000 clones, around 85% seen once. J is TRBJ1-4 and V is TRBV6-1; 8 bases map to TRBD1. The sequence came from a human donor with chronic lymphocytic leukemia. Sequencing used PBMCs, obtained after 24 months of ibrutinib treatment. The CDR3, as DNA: TGTGCCAGCAGCTCAGGGGGCGCCGGTGAAAAACTGTTTTTT. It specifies CASSSGGAGEKLFF.